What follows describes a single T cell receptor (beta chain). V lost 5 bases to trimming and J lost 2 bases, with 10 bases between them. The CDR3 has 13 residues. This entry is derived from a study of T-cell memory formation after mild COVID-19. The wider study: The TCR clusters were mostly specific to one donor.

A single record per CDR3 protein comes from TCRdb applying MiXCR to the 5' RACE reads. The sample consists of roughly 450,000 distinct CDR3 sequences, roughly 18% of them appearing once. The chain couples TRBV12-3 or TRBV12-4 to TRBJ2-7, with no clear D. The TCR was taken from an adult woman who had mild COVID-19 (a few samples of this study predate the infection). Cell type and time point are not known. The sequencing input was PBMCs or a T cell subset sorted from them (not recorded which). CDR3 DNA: TGTGCCAGCAGTCCTGACCGGACCTACGAGCAGTACTTC. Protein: CASSPDRTYEQYF.